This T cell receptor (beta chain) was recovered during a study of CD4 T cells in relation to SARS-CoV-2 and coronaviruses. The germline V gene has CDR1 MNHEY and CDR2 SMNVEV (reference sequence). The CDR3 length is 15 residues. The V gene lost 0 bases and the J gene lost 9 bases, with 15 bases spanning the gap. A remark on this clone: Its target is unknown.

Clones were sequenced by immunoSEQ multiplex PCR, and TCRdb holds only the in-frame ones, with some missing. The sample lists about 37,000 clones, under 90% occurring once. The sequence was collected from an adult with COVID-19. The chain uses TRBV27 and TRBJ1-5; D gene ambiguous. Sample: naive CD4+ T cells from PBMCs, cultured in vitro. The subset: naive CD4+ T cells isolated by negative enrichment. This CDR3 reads CASSLSSTVVPPQHF. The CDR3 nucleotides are TGTGCCAGCAGTTTATCTTCCACCGTGGTTCCGCCCCAGCATTTT.